This passage covers 16 T cell receptor beta chains from one sample sequenced in a study of cytomegalovirus exposure and HLA in healthy donors. PCR used 60 Vbeta primers and 13 Jbeta primers. Measured with immunoSEQ multiplex PCR; TCRdb has only the in-frame clones, and not every one. In the table there are 100,000 to 150,000 clones, around 74% of which are singletons. Sample: PBMCs. Receptor source: a male donor in good health and CMV-seronegative.

The rearrangement joins TRBV11-1 to TRBJ2-1; 9 nucleotides agree with TRBD2. J was trimmed by 8 bases and V by 1 base; bases with no gene match: 12. The germline V gene encodes CDR1 SGHAT and CDR2 FQDESV (reference sequence). This CDR3 is 17 amino acids long. The CDR3 bases are TGTGCCAGCAGCTTAGTAGGCGGGACTAGCCAGAGCGATGAGCAGTTCTTC. Translation gives CASSLVGGTSQSDEQFF.

The gene calls are TRBV18 and TRBJ2-7, with 7 bases identical to TRBD2. The CDR3 has 17 residues. With V trimmed by 1 base and J by 9 bases, 18 bases remained unmatched. Per germline, CDR1 KGHSH and CDR2 LQKENI. The CDR3 sequence: CASSPQGRASGLDGQYF. CDR3 in DNA: TGTGCCAGCTCACCACAAGGGAGGGCCTCCGGACTTGACGGGCAGTACTTC.

V and J are TRBV28 and TRBJ2-3; D possibly corresponds to TRBD1 (5 bases). Per the germline V gene, CDR1 is MDHEN and CDR2 is SYDVKM. This CDR3 has 15 amino acids. V gave up 3 bases and J gave up 2 bases, with 12 bases separating them. The CDR3: CASSLIRQSTDTQYF. CDR3 in DNA: TGTGCCAGCAGTTTGATTCGACAGTCCACAGATACGCAGTATTTT.

The V gene is TRBV7-6, the J gene TRBJ1-4; the D gene is possibly TRBD1 (6 bases). CDR1 and CDR2 from the germline V gene are SGHVS and FNYEAQ. This CDR3 is 13 amino acids long. The CDR3 sequence is CASGGGLTEKLFF. CDR3 sequence (DNA): TGTGCTAGCGGTGGGGGCCTGACTGAAAAACTGTTTTTT.

Here the CDR3 DNA reads TGTGCCAGCAACCTGGCGGGGGGGACCTACAATGAGCAGTTCTTC. Its translation: CASNLAGGTYNEQFF. The chain has TRBV9 and TRBJ2-1, with 9 nucleotides matching TRBD2. The CDR3 totals 15 residues. V shed 6 bases and J 2 bases; nucleotides not matched to a gene: 6. The V gene's germline CDR1 is SGDLS and CDR2 YYNGEE.

This chain joins TRBV19 and TRBJ1-1; maybe TRBD1 (5 bases). Trimming took 7 bases from V and 7 from J, leaving 10 bases between them. The length of the CDR3 is 11 residues. Per the germline V gene, CDR1 is LNHDA and CDR2 is SQIVND (reference sequence). CDR3 DNA: TGTGCCAGTACCCCGGGGGGTGAAGCTTTCTTT. It encodes CASTPGGEAFF.

The J gene is TRBJ1-1, the V gene TRBV28; 7 nucleotides agree with TRBD1. The CDR3 spans 15 residues. J was trimmed by 11 bases and V by 9 bases; bases with no gene match: 21. In germline, CDR1 is MDHEN, CDR2 SYDVKM. CDR3 sequence (DNA): TGTGCCAGTCCGGGGACAGCCGAACTGGATCGTGGTGCTTTCTTT. Translated, it gives CASPGTAELDRGAFF.

The chain carries TRBV6-1 and TRBJ2-6, with TRBD2 matching 9 bases. V lost 4 bases to trimming and J lost 1 base; unmatched junction nucleotides: 2. This CDR3 region has 16 residues. Per the germline V gene, CDR1 is MNHNS and CDR2 is SASEGT. Here the CDR3 reads CASSGLAGSGANVLTF. The CDR3 bases are TGTGCCAGCAGTGGGCTAGCGGGATCTGGGGCCAACGTCCTGACTTTC.

The chain has TRBV4-1 and TRBJ2-7, with 9 bases aligning to TRBD2. CDR3 length: 16 residues. Germline CDR1 is MGHRA and CDR2 is YSYEKL. V lost 1 base and J lost 1; bases outside the gene matches: 5. DNA for the CDR3: TGCGCCAGCAGCCAAGTGCTAGCGGGAAGATCCTACGAGCAGTACTTC. This gives the protein CASSQVLAGRSYEQYF.

The J gene is TRBJ1-1, the V gene TRBV25-1; TRBD1 matches at 9 bases. Germline V CDR1 and CDR2: MGHDK, SYGVNS. This CDR3 contains 14 residues. V dropped 6 bases and J dropped 0; count of bases not matched to a gene: 2. The CDR3 bases are TGTGCCAGCAGGGGACAGGGAATGAACACTGAAGCTTTCTTT. As protein: CASRGQGMNTEAFF.

The chain couples TRBV29-1 to TRBJ2-7; D unclear. CDR1 and CDR2 from the germline V gene are SQVTM and ANQGSEA. V was pared by 3 bases and J by 1 base, with 7 bases between. This CDR3 has 12 amino acids. CDR3 loop: CSVEAGSYEQYF. In nucleotides, the CDR3 is TGCAGCGTTGAGGCCGGGTCCTACGAGCAGTACTTC.

The rearrangement joins TRBV4-2 to TRBJ2-7; D is possibly TRBD2 (5 bases). Germline CDR1 reads LGHNA; CDR2 reads YNFKEQ. Trimming cost V 0 bases and J 3 bases, with 18 bases left between them. The CDR3 has 17 residues. In DNA form, the CDR3 reads TGTGCCAGCAGCCAAGACTATGGAGGAGAAAGAGGCTACGAGCAGTACTTC. Protein product: CASSQDYGGERGYEQYF.

The chain carries TRBV7-9 and TRBJ2-5, with 8 bases fitting TRBD2. CDR1 is SEHNR and CDR2 is FQNEAQ in the germline V gene (reference sequence). The CDR3 consists of 16 residues. Trimming took 5 bases from V and 5 from J; bases not matched to a gene: 13. CDR3 DNA sequence: TGTGCCAGCAGCCCTAAGGCTGGGACTAGTCGGGAGACCCAGTACTTC. Encoded protein: CASSPKAGTSRETQYF.

The chain carries TRBV20-1 and TRBJ2-4, with 7 positions matching TRBD2. The V gene's germline CDR1 is DFQATT and CDR2 SNEGSKA (reference sequence). The V and J ends lost 6 bases and 16 bases, in that order; junction bases with no gene match: 12. The CDR3 is 11 amino acids. CDR3 nucleotides: TGCAGTGCCGGCCCGGGGGAGGGCCGATACTTC. It encodes CSAGPGEGRYF.

This clone was seen a single time. The chain carries TRBV7-8 and TRBJ2-6; D is unresolved. V was shortened by 0 bases and J by 2 bases, with 8 bases between the two germline ends. Germline CDR1 is SGHVS and CDR2 is FQNEAQ. This CDR3 has 16 residues. DNA of the CDR3: TGTGCCAGCAGCTTAGCGCGGTGGCCTGGGGCCAACGTCCTGACTTTC. Translating it yields CASSLARWPGANVLTF.

This chain links TRBV19 with TRBJ2-1, with D perhaps matching TRBD1 (5 bases). Trimming took 1 base from V and 13 from J, leaving 14 bases between them. The CDR3 has 13 residues. Germline V lookup: CDR1 LNHDA, CDR2 SQIVND (reference sequence). The CDR3 bases are TGTGCCAGTAGTATAGGTTCCGACAGAAAACAGTTCTTC. Its protein is CASSIGSDRKQFF.